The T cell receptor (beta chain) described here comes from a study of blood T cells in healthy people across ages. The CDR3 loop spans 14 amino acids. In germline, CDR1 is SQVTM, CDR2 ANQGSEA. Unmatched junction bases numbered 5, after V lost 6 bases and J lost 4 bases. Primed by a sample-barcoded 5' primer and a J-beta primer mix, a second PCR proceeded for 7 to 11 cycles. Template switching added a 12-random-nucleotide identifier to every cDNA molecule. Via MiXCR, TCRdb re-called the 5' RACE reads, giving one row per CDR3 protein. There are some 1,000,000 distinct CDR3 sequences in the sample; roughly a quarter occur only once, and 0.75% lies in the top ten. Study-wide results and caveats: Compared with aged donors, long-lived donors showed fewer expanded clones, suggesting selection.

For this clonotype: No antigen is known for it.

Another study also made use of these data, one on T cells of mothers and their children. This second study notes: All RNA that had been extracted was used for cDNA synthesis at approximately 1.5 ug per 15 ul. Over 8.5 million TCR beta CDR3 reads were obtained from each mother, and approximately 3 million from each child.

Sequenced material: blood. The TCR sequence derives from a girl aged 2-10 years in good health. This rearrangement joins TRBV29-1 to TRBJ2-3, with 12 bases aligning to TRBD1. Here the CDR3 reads CSVGTGGASDTQYF. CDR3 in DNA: TGCAGCGTGGGGACAGGGGGCGCGTCAGATACGCAGTATTTT.